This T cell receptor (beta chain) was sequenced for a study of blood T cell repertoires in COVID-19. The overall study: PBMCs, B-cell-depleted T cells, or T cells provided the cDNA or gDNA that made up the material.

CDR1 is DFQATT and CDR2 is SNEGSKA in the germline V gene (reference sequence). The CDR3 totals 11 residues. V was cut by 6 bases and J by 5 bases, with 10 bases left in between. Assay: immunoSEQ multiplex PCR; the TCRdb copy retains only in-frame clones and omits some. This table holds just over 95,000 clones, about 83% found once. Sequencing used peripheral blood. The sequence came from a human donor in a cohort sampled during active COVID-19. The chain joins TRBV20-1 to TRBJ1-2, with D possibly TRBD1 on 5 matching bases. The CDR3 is CSASPGYGYTF. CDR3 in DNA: TGCAGTGCCTCACCAGGGTATGGCTACACCTTC.